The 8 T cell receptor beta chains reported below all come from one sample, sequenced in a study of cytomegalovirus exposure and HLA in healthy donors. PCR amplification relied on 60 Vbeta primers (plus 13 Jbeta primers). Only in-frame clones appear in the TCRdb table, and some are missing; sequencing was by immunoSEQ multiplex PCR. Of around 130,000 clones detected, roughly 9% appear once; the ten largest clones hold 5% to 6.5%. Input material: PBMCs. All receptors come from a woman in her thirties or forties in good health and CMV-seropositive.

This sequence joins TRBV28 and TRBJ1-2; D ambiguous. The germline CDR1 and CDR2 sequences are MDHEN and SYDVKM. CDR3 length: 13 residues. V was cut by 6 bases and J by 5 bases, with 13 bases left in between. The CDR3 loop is CASSASGWYGYTF. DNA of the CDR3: TGTGCCAGCAGCGCCAGCGGCTGGTATGGCTACACCTTC.

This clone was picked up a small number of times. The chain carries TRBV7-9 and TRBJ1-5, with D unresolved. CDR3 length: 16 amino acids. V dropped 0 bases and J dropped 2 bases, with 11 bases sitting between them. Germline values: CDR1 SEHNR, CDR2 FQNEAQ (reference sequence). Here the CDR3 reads CASSLAMGSGNQPQHF. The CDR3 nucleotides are TGTGCCAGCAGCTTAGCTATGGGGAGTGGCAATCAGCCCCAGCATTTT.

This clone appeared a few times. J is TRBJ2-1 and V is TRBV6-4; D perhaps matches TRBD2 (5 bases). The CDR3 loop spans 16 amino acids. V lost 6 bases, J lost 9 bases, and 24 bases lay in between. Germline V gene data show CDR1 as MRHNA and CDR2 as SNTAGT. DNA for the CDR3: TGTGCCAGCAGCCCGACCGACTACACACTTCTTGGTGAGCAGTTCTTC. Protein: CASSPTDYTLLGEQFF.

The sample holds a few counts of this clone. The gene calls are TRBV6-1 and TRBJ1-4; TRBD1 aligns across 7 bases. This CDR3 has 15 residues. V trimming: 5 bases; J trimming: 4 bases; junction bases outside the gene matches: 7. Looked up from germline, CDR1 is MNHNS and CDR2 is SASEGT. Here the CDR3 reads CASSIFRDSNEKLFF. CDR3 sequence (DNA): TGTGCCAGCAGTATTTTCCGGGACAGTAATGAAAAACTGTTTTTT.

The CDR3 loop is CAISEGARGYGYTF. CDR3 sequence (DNA): TGTGCCATCAGTGAGGGAGCCAGGGGTTATGGCTACACCTTC. This chain connects TRBV10-3 to TRBJ1-2, with D perhaps matching TRBD1 (6 bases). The germline V gene encodes CDR1 ENHRY and CDR2 SYGVKD. The CDR3 length is 14 residues. The V gene lost 2 bases and the J gene lost 5 bases, with 12 bases spanning the gap.

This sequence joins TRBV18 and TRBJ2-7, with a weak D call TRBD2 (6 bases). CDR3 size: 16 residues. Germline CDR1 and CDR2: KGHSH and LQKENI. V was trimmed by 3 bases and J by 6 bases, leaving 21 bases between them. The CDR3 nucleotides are TGTGCCAGCTCACCCTGTCGGGGAGGAGGACGGTGCGAGCAGTACTTC. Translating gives CASSPCRGGGRCEQYF.

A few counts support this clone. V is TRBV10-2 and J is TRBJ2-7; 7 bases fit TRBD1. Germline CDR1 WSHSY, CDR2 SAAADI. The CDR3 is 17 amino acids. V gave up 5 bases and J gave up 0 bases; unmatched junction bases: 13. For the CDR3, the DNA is TGCGCCAGCAGTAGGACAGGCGGAAGTAAGAGCTCCTACGAGCAGTACTTC. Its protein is CASSRTGGSKSSYEQYF.

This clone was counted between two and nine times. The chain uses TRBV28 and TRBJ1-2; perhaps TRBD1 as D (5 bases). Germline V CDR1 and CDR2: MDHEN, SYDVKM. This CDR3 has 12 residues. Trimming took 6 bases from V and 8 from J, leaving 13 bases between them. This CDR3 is CASSTGGRGYTF. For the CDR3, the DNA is TGTGCCAGCAGCACCGGGGGGAGAGGCTACACCTTC.